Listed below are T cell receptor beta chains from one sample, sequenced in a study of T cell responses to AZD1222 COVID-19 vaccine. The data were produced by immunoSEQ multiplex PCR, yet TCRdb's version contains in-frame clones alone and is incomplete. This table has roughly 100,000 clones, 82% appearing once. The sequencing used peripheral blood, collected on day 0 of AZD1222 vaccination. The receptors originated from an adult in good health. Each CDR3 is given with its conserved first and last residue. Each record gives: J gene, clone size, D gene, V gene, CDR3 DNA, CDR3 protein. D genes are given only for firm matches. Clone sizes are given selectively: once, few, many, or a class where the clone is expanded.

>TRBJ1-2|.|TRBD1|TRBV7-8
TGTGCCAGCAGCTTAGAATGGACAGGTTCCAATAGCTACACCTTC
CASSLEWTGSNSYTF
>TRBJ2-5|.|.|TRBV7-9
TGTGCCAGCAGCTTAAGAACAGGCCAAGAGACCCAGTACTTC
CASSLRTGQETQYF
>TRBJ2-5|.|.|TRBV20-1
TGCAGTGCTAGACTGGGGGAGACCCAGTACTTC
CSARLGETQYF
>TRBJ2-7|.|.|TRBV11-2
TGTGCCAGCAGCTTAGAGACAGGGAGGCACTACGAGCAGTACTTC
CASSLETGRHYEQYF
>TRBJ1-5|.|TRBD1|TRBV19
TGTGCCAGTAGTCGACAGGGGGGCAATCAGCCCCAGCATTTT
CASSRQGGNQPQHF
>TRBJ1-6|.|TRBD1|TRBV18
TGTGCCAGCTCACCGACAGGGGGCGGTTCACCCCTCCACTTT
CASSPTGGGSPLHF
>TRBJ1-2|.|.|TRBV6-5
TGTGCCAGCAGTTGGGGCGGGATAGTGACAGGCTACACCTTC
CASSWGGIVTGYTF
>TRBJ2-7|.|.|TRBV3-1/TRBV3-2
TGTGCCAGCAGCCAAGATCCTCGGGCTCACTACGAGCAGTACTTC
CASSQDPRAHYEQYF
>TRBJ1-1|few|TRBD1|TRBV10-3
TGTGCCATCAGTGAGGCGTTGACAGGGGGTGGTGGAGCTTTCTTT
CAISEALTGGGGAFF
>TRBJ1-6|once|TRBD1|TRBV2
TGTGCCAGCAGGGGACAGGCCAATAATTCACCCCTCCACTTT
CASRGQANNSPLHF
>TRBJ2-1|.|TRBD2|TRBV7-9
TGTGCCAGCAGTCAAGCCGGGGGGAGAAATGAGCAGTTCTTC
CASSQAGGRNEQFF
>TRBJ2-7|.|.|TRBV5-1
TGCGCCAGCAGCTTGGAGGGTACCATAGGCGCCGAGCAGTACTTC
CASSLEGTIGAEQYF
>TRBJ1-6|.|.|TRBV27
TGTGCCAGCAGGGGAACGGGCTGGGCGGACTCACCCCTCCACTTT
CASRGTGWADSPLHF
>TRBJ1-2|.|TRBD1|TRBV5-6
TGTGCCAGCAGCTTGGGTACAGGGGAAAGCTATGGCTACACCTTC
CASSLGTGESYGYTF
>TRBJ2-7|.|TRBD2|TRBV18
TGTGCCAGCTCACCACAATTCCCTAGCGGGTGGGACGCCTACGAGCAGTACTTC
CASSPQFPSGWDAYEQYF
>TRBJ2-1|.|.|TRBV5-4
TGTGCCAGCAGCTTGGGGCAGAACTACAATGAGCAGTTCTTC
CASSLGQNYNEQFF
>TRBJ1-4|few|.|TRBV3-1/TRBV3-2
TGTGCCAGCAGCCAAGATTTTGCAGGGTATGAAAAACTGTTTTTT
CASSQDFAGYEKLFF
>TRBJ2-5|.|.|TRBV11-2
TGTGCCAGCAGCTTAGATTTGGGGGCCCAGTACTTC
CASSLDLGAQYF
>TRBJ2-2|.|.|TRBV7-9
TGTGCCAGCAGCTTAGCCCTGGCGAACACCGGGGAGCTGTTTTTT
CASSLALANTGELFF
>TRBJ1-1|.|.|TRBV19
TGTGCCAGTAGTCCTCAGAGTAGGAATGAAGCTTTCTTT
CASSPQSRNEAFF
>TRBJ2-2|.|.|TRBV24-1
TGTGCCACCCAGTTAGGGACCGGGGAGCTGTTTTTT
CATQLGTGELFF
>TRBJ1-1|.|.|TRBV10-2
TGCGCCAGCAGTGAGCCTGCCCGGCCGACTGAAGCTTTCTTT
CASSEPARPTEAFF
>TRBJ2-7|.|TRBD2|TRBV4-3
TGCGCCAGCAGCCACCCGGGACTAGCGGGCTACGAGCAGTACTTC
CASSHPGLAGYEQYF
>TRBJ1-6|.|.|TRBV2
TGTGCCAGCAGTGAATCGGTTCCATCCTATAATTCACCCCTCCACTTT
CASSESVPSYNSPLHF
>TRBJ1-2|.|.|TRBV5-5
TGTGCCAGCAGCTTTGTCAGATTACTATATGGCTACACCTTC
CASSFVRLLYGYTF
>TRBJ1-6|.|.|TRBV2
TGTGCCAGCTCCGGGGCCAGCTCCTATAATTCACCCCTCCACTTT
CASSGASSYNSPLHF
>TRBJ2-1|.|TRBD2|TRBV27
TGTGCCAGCAGTTTGCGGGGGAGCTCCTACAATGAGCAGTTCTTC
CASSLRGSSYNEQFF
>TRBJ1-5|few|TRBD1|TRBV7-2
TGTGCCAGCAGCGCACGGGACAGGGGAGGCAATCAGCCCCAGCATTTT
CASSARDRGGNQPQHF
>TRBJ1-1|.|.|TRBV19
TGTGCCAGTAAAACGAAGGGGGAGGCTTTCTTT
CASKTKGEAFF
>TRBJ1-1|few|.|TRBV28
TGTGCCAGCAGACTCATAGGCACTGAAGCTTTCTTT
CASRLIGTEAFF
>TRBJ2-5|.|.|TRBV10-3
TGTGCCATCGGGATCGGGGGAGAGACCCAGTACTTC
CAIGIGGETQYF
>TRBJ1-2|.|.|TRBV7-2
TGTGCCAGCAGCTTAGAACAAAACTATGGCTACACCTTC
CASSLEQNYGYTF
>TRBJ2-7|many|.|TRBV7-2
TGTGCCAGCAGCTTCAGAGCGGCCGAGCAGTACTTC
CASSFRAAEQYF
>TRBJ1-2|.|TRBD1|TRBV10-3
TGTGCCATCAGTTGGGACAGGGGCTATGGCTACACCTTC
CAISWDRGYGYTF
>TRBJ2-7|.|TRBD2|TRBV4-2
TGTGCCAGCAGCCAGGATCTCGGGGAGGGCCGCTCCTACGAGCAGTACTTC
CASSQDLGEGRSYEQYF
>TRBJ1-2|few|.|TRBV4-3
TGCGCCAGCAGCCAGACGAACGAGGGATATCGCTATGGCTACACCTTC
CASSQTNEGYRYGYTF